These 28 T cell receptor beta chains were all obtained from the same sample, sequenced in a study of blood T cells in healthy people across ages. Then a second PCR, running about 6 to 12 cycles, was carried out with a sample-barcoded 5' primer and a J-beta primer mix. TCRdb used MiXCR to reprocess the 5' RACE reads, holding one entry per CDR3 protein. The sample records some 1,800,000 distinct CDR3 sequences, roughly two fifths being singletons. Sequencing was performed on blood. The receptors here all came from a human donor in good health.

The chain employs TRBV11-3 and TRBJ1-2; the D is unclear. Trimming took off 1 base at V and 2 bases at J, with 20 bases between the two ends. Looked up from germline, CDR1 is SGHNT and CDR2 is YENEEA. The CDR3 consists of 18 residues. CDR3 residues: CASSLGRQVDLPNYGYTF. The CDR3 region has the DNA TGTGCCAGCAGCTTAGGCCGGCAGGTAGATCTTCCGAACTATGGCTACACCTTC.

This clonotype was observed a handful of times. This rearrangement joins TRBV9 to TRBJ1-1; D ambiguous. This CDR3 is built from 16 residues. Per germline, CDR1 SGDLS and CDR2 YYNGEE. V lost 0 bases and J 0 bases, leaving 12 bases between the germline ends. CDR3 coding DNA: TGTGCCAGCAGCGTAGGTATAACTGAAGTGAACACTGAAGCTTTCTTT. Translation gives CASSVGITEVNTEAFF.

This chain uses TRBV6-6 with TRBJ2-7; 8 bases map to TRBD2. The CDR3 length is 13 residues. V shed 5 bases and J 7 bases; nucleotides not matched to a gene: 7. Germline loops: CDR1 MNHNY, CDR2 SVGAGI (reference sequence). The DNA for the CDR3 is TGTGCCAGCAGTGCGGGACTAGTAAAGGAGCAGTACTTC. Translation gives CASSAGLVKEQYF.

This clonotype was counted only a few times. V gene TRBV3-1 combines with J gene TRBJ1-1; tentative D call: TRBD1 (5 bases). Looked up from germline, CDR1 is LGHDT and CDR2 is YNNKEL (reference sequence). The CDR3 spans 14 residues. Trimming cost V 4 bases and J 0 bases, with 9 bases left between them. The chain's CDR3 is CASSPPGLNTEAFF. The CDR3 DNA reads as TGTGCCAGCAGCCCCCCGGGGCTGAACACTGAAGCTTTCTTT.

This clonotype was detected a few times. The J gene is TRBJ2-7, the V gene TRBV5-1; the D call may be TRBD1 or TRBD2 (5 bases each). This CDR3 is 15 amino acids long. The ends were cut back, 5 bases at V and 3 bases at J, with 18 bases in the middle. CDR1 is SGHRS, CDR2 YFSETQ, per germline. The CDR3 bases are TGCGCCAGCAGGACAACAGGACTGCCTGGCTACGAGCAGTACTTC. Encoded protein: CASRTTGLPGYEQYF.

The chain couples TRBV5-1 to TRBJ1-6; TRBD1 is a possible D gene (5 bases). V dropped 7 bases and J dropped 9 bases, with 17 bases sitting between them. CDR1 and CDR2 from the germline V gene are SGHRS and YFSETQ. The CDR3 length is 14 residues. The CDR3 bases are TGCGCCAGCTCCCTGGCGGGGGTAGGTTCACCCCTCCACTTT. This encodes CASSLAGVGSPLHF. The full variable domain, completed using reference TRBV5-1 and TRBJ1-6, is KAGVTQTPRYLIKTRGQQVTLSCSPISGHRSVSWYQQTPGQGLQFLFEYFSETQRNKGNFPGRFSGRQFSNSRSEMNVSTLELGDSALYLCASSLAGVGSPLHFGNGTRLTVT.

A few counts support this clonotype. V is TRBV29-1 and J is TRBJ2-4; TRBD1 is a possible D gene (6 bases). The DNA matches TRBJ2-7 better at its end, which makes the J call doubtful. The germline V gene encodes CDR1 SQVTM and CDR2 ANQGSEA. This CDR3 is built from 11 residues. The CDR3 sequence is CSCRDIREQYF. The CDR3 nucleotides are TGCAGCTGCCGGGACATTCGCGAGCAGTACTTC.

This clonotype was counted between two and nine times. The chain couples TRBV4-3 to TRBJ2-1, with 11 bases that match TRBD2. After removal of 0 bases from V and 8 bases from J, the junction contained 12 bases not matched to a gene. The CDR3 is made up of 18 amino acids. The germline V gene has CDR1 LGHNA and CDR2 YSLEER. The chain's CDR3 is CASSQDRVAGGPRDEQFF. CDR3 bases: TGCGCCAGCAGCCAAGATCGGGTAGCGGGGGGGCCCAGGGATGAGCAGTTCTTC.

This clonotype has just a few counts. The CDR3 DNA sequence: TGTGCCAGCAGTTACATAGGTGAAGAGACCCAGTACTTC. Protein sequence: CASSYIGEETQYF. The chain couples TRBV6-6 to TRBJ2-5; D is uncertain. Per germline, CDR1 MNHNY and CDR2 SVGAGI (reference sequence). Between the trimmed V and J ends, which lost 2 bases and 3 bases, there was a span of 7 bases. This CDR3 region has 13 residues.

The chain recombines TRBV10-3 with TRBJ2-5, with 7 bases fitting TRBD1. The length of the CDR3 is 14 residues. Looked up from germline, CDR1 is ENHRY and CDR2 is SYGVKD. V was pared by 6 bases and J by 4 bases, with 8 bases of the junction left unmatched. As DNA, the CDR3 is TGTGCCATCAGAAAGGACAGGTCGGGAGAGACCCAGTACTTC. It encodes CAIRKDRSGETQYF.

V and J are TRBV20-1 and TRBJ1-2; unclear D gene. CDR1 DFQATT and CDR2 SNEGSKA come from the germline V gene (reference sequence). This CDR3 has 14 residues. The V gene lost 0 bases and the J gene lost 7 bases, with 15 bases spanning the gap. The CDR3: CSARERARWGGYTF. The CDR3 DNA reads TGCAGTGCTAGAGAGAGGGCCAGGTGGGGTGGCTACACCTTC.

This clonotype was seen a handful of times. The V and J genes are TRBV7-6 and TRBJ1-2, with D maybe TRBD1 (5 bases). Per the germline V gene, CDR1 is SGHVS and CDR2 is FNYEAQ. CDR3 length: 15 residues. Trimming shortened V by 3 bases and J by 5 bases, and 16 bases separated the two germline ends. The CDR3 nucleotides are TGTGCCAGCAGCTTTAGCGGGGCTAACTTTTATGGCTACACCTTC. It codes for CASSFSGANFYGYTF.

This clonotype was observed a handful of times. V and J are TRBV6-2 or TRBV6-3 and TRBJ2-1, with D uncertain. The CDR3 has 11 amino acids. Germline loops: CDR1 MNHEY, CDR2 SVGEGT. V was trimmed by 2 bases and J by 8 bases, leaving 4 bases between them. The CDR3 DNA reads TGTGCCAGCAGTTACGTCGATGAGCAGTTCTTC. Its protein product is CASSYVDEQFF.

The rearrangement uses TRBV5-5 and TRBJ1-1; D is unclear. Per the germline V gene, CDR1 is SGHKS and CDR2 is YYEKEE (reference sequence). The germline V and J ends were trimmed by 6 bases and 1 base, with 10 bases remaining between them. The CDR3 has 13 residues. CDR3 coding DNA: TGTGCCAGCAAAGTAGGTAGGAACACTGAAGCTTTCTTT. Translated: CASKVGRNTEAFF.

This clonotype was counted only a few times. The chain joins TRBV29-1 to TRBJ1-1, with D tentatively TRBD1 (5 bases). This CDR3 has 15 amino acids. CDR1 and CDR2 (germline): SQVTM, ANQGSEA. V was cut by 1 base and J by 4 bases, with 16 bases left in between. This chain's CDR3 is CSVEGGWGMSTEAFF. DNA of the CDR3: TGCAGCGTTGAAGGGGGGTGGGGGATGAGCACTGAAGCTTTCTTT.

The table lists this clonotype with a few counts. This chain uses TRBV12-3 or TRBV12-4 with TRBJ1-2, with TRBD1 as a possible D gene (5 bases). V was pared by 4 bases and J by 2 bases, with 14 bases between. This CDR3 contains 15 residues. CDR3 region: CASSSSGTQNYGYTF. The CDR3 nucleotides are TGTGCCAGCAGTTCGTCCGGGACCCAGAACTATGGCTACACCTTC.

Only a few counts were recorded for this clonotype. The rearrangement links TRBV6-2 or TRBV6-3 to TRBJ2-5; D may be TRBD1 or TRBD2 (5 bases each). The V end was cut by 6 bases, the J end by 11 bases, with 19 bases between. This CDR3 has 13 residues. Germline CDR1 and CDR2: MNHEY and SVGEGT. CDR3 amino acids: CASSQLGAGAQYF. CDR3 nucleotide sequence: TGTGCCAGCAGCCAACTCGGGGCAGGCGCGCAGTACTTC.

The chain uses TRBV29-1 and TRBJ2-2; tentatively, D is TRBD2 (6 bases). Trimming removed 4 bases from V and 6 bases from J, with 12 bases in between. The CDR3 length is 13 residues. CDR1 is SQVTM, CDR2 ANQGSEA, per germline. The CDR3 sequence: CSVVGSGAGELFF. The CDR3 nucleotides are TGCAGCGTTGTAGGGTCGGGGGCCGGGGAGCTGTTTTTT.

This sequence joins TRBV5-1 and TRBJ1-2, with D unclear. Between the trimmed V and J ends, which lost 4 bases and 4 bases, there was a span of 14 bases. The CDR3 length is 14 residues. The germline gives CDR1 SGHRS, CDR2 YFSETQ. The CDR3 sequence: CASSDPRSVYGYTF. The CDR3 DNA is TGCGCCAGCAGCGACCCCCGCTCGGTCTATGGCTACACCTTC. Together with reference TRBV5-1 and TRBJ1-2, the CDR3 gives the full variable domain: KAGVTQTPRYLIKTRGQQVTLSCSPISGHRSVSWYQQTPGQGLQFLFEYFSETQRNKGNFPGRFSGRQFSNSRSEMNVSTLELGDSALYLCASSDPRSVYGYTFGSGTRLTVV.

The J gene is TRBJ1-1, the V gene TRBV19, with D unresolved. Per the germline V gene, CDR1 is LNHDA and CDR2 is SQIVND (reference sequence). CDR3 length: 12 residues. Trimming took off 3 bases at V and 7 bases at J, with 9 bases between the two ends. In DNA form, the CDR3 reads TGTGCCAGTAGTATCTTGGACGGTGAAGCTTTCTTT. Translation gives CASSILDGEAFF.

This clonotype appeared once. The J gene is TRBJ2-3, the V gene TRBV6-1; TRBD1 agrees at 11 bases. CDR1 is MNHNS and CDR2 is SASEGT in the germline V gene. V was clipped by 5 bases and J by 4 bases; unmatched bases: 11. This CDR3 region has 17 residues. In DNA, the CDR3 is TGTGCCAGCAGTACGCGGACAGGGGGCGCGGTGGCAGATACGCAGTATTTT. This sequence encodes CASSTRTGGAVADTQYF.

V gene TRBV3-1 combines with J gene TRBJ2-6, with no clear D. V lost 4 bases and J 2 bases, leaving 15 bases between the germline ends. CDR3 length equals 17 residues. The germline V gene encodes CDR1 LGHDT and CDR2 YNNKEL (reference sequence). The CDR3 is CASSRDFGRAGANVLTF. The CDR3, as DNA: TGTGCCAGCAGCCGAGATTTTGGTAGGGCTGGGGCCAACGTCCTGACTTTC.

This clonotype was observed once. CDR3: CASSQVWTGSYDDYGYTF. The CDR3 nucleotides read TGTGCCAGCAGCCAAGTGTGGACAGGGAGTTATGATGACTATGGCTACACCTTC. The chain employs TRBV14 and TRBJ1-2, with 8 bases lining up with TRBD1. There are 18 residues in the CDR3. V lost 1 base to trimming and J lost 3 bases; unmatched junction nucleotides: 13. The germline V gene has CDR1 SGHDN and CDR2 FVKESK.

This clonotype came up a few times. V gene TRBV10-3 combines with J gene TRBJ1-2; 10 bases map to TRBD1. Germline CDR1 and CDR2: ENHRY and SYGVKD. The CDR3 loop spans 15 amino acids. V shed 6 bases, J shed 8 bases, and the junction held 12 bases outside the gene matches. The CDR3 DNA follows: TGTGCCATCAGCGACCTTGACAGGGGGCCGTCGGGCTACACCTTC. This sequence encodes CAISDLDRGPSGYTF.

The chain employs TRBV18 and TRBJ2-1; D unclear. Germline V gene sequence: CDR1 KGHSH, CDR2 LQKENI. Trimming took off 4 bases at V and 5 bases at J, with 12 bases between the two ends. The CDR3 consists of 14 residues. The CDR3 DNA sequence: TGTGCCAGCTCACAGCGCCGGTCGGACAATGAGCAGTTCTTC. Its translation is CASSQRRSDNEQFF.

In its sample, this clonotype was seen a few times. This chain uses TRBV7-2 with TRBJ2-1; possibly TRBD1 or TRBD2 for D (5 bases each). From germline, CDR1 is SGHTA and CDR2 FQGNSA. The CDR3 has 11 residues. Trimming pared 8 bases from V and 9 bases from J, leaving 11 bases between. CDR3 amino acids: CASRNGGEQFF. The CDR3 DNA sequence: TGTGCCAGCCGCAATGGGGGTGAGCAGTTCTTC.

The V and J genes are TRBV30 and TRBJ1-5; possibly TRBD1 for D (5 bases). The germline CDR1 and CDR2 sequences are GTSNPN and SVGIG (reference sequence). There are 13 residues in the CDR3. V was pared by 8 bases and J by 5 bases, with 16 bases between. CDR3 residues: CAAAGELYQPQHF. The CDR3, as DNA: TGTGCCGCCGCGGGGGAGTTATATCAGCCCCAGCATTTT. Filled out from reference TRBV30 and TRBJ1-5, the complete variable domain reads SQTIHQWPATLVQPVGSPLSLECTVEGTSNPNLYWYRQAAGRGLQLLFYSVGIGQISSEVPQNLSASRPQDRQFILSSKKLLLSDSGFYLCAAAGELYQPQHFGDGTRLSIL.

This clonotype was seen repeatedly, ten times or more. CDR3 loop: CASSYFSAGGGFGANVLTF. CDR3 sequence (DNA): TGTGCCAGCAGTTACTTTTCGGCAGGGGGCGGATTTGGGGCCAACGTCCTGACTTTC. The gene calls are TRBV6-2 or TRBV6-3 and TRBJ2-6; 8 bases are shared with TRBD1. Losses at the gene ends were 1 base for V and 3 bases for J; bases not matched to a gene: 11. The length of the CDR3 is 19 residues. Germline V gives CDR1 MNHEY, CDR2 SVGEGT.